The T cell receptor beta chain under discussion was sequenced for a study of cytomegalovirus exposure and HLA in healthy donors. Findings of the study overall: The analysis excluded some indistinguishable V segments, including TRBV6-2 and TRBV6-3. In a later analysis, common viral pathogens appeared linked to several of the most significant clusters. In a later analysis, DRB1 alleles had the most associated TCRs; HLA-C alleles the fewest.

Germline CDR1 SEHNR, CDR2 FQNEAQ (reference sequence). The CDR3 is 10 residues long. Both 60 Vbeta primers and 13 Jbeta primers went into the PCR. Data came from immunoSEQ multiplex PCR; TCRdb stores just in-frame clones and leaves some out. Among 180,000 or so clones listed, 76% were seen once. The sample holds one count of this clone. The antigen is not known. A junction end diverges from the germline sequence, so it may reflect a read error. What was sequenced was PBMCs. This clonotype was obtained from a man in his late teens or twenties in good health and CMV-seronegative. The V call is TRBV7-9, the J call TRBJ1-2; TRBD1 matches at 7 bases. CDR3: CSSSLQGKPF. Here the CDR3 DNA reads TGTTCCAGCAGCTTACAGGGGAAGCCTTTC. The full variable domain, completed using reference TRBV7-9 and TRBJ1-2, is DTGVSQNPRHKITKRGQNVTFRCDPISEHNRLYWYRQTLGQGPEFLTYFQNEAQLEKSRLLSDRFSAERPKGSFSTLEIQRTEQGDSAMYLCSSSLQGKPFGSGTRLTVV.